This paragraph reports one T cell receptor (beta chain). This clone was counted once. It has no known antigen specificity. Nothing much larger sits one base from this clone, and base qualities are not available. These data belong to a study of cytomegalovirus exposure and HLA in healthy donors (dated by TCRdb to the late 2010s). Regarding the complete study: In an earlier analysis of 550 to 750 of the donors, about 270 Gb of sequence data and some 100 million unique TCR beta sequences from about 179 million T cells were reported. Roughly 300 gigabases of sequencing data and 75 million to 85 million unique TCR sequences made up an early release that covered approximately 650 HLA-typed donors. Of the roughly 400 genotyped donors, approximately 83% fell in the genetic ancestry cluster associated with self-reported Caucasian donors. The study was designed to test whether signatures of past pathogen exposure could be identified by cataloging public T cell receptors. The T cell repertoires of roughly 660 subjects were profiled by immunosequencing and related to cytomegalovirus serostatus. In addition to the first cohort of several hundred subjects, a separate validation cohort of over 90 different subjects was used. The study combined high-throughput TCR immunosequencing, statistical association of individual TCRs with disease status, and machine learning to predict cytomegalovirus infection status. To study patterns of TCR occurrence, a later analysis re-analyzed previously published TCR beta repertoires from 550 to 800 donors and added high-resolution HLA genotyping. The later analysis used no new phenotypic data to find candidate immune exposures, relying instead on TCR beta sequences and their occurrence across donors. An earlier analysis of 500 to 750 of the donors applied high-throughput TCR beta sequencing to assess whether each TCR beta V gene segment acted as functional or pseudogenic. Donor age, sex, ethnicity and CMV serostatus were compiled alongside the repertoire data. Genome-wide SNP genotypes for about 60% of the 666 donors were used in a later genetic analysis, which treated that subset as a discovery cohort. Every repertoire in the discovery cohort had been generated on one and the same sequencing platform. Class I and class II HLA loci were covered by the typing at four-digit resolution. The number of typed donors differed by locus: 629-630 for A, B, C, DRB1 and DQB1; approximately 540 for DQA1; over 600 for DPA1; and some 430 for DPB1. Because of strong linkage in the cohort, roughly five DR-DQ haplotypes were treated as single units for association and clustering. Among several hundred genotyped donors of the cohort, an average of roughly 230,000 unique TCR beta nucleotide sequences was sequenced per donor, of which roughly 17% were non-productive. Paper-wide results and their limitations: A later analysis found that TCR association rates varied across HLA loci, with DRB1 alleles showing the most associated TCRs and HLA-C alleles the fewest. A total of 164 TCR beta chains were listed by the study as associated with cytomegalovirus. A later genetic analysis reported fewer N-insertions in productive TCRs among donors in an Asian-associated ancestry cluster than the approximately 670-donor mean. A cluster of highly shared sequence variants was judged likely to represent a technical artifact of the sequencing pipeline. In this cohort, only TCR beta chains were sequenced, and detectable features were limited by the absence of alpha or paired-chain data. CMV serostatus was the only immune exposure information available for the cohort. In a later analysis, HLA-associated TCR beta chains were found to be more clonally expanded and to have lower generation probabilities than equally common non-associated chains. In a later genetic analysis, a missense DCLRE1C variant was associated with V-gene and J-gene trimming of TCR beta chains, and the association was replicated in an independent cohort. In a later analysis, most CMV-associated TCR beta chains were found to appear HLA-restricted, with HLA associations seemingly driven largely by CMV exposure. The earlier analysis of about 600 of the donors excluded approximately 15 rarely observed V segments, including chromosome 9 orphons, because counts were too low. Correlated functional status among segregating V segments might reflect linkage disequilibrium, but an unknown experimental factor could not be ruled out. The classifier was reported to diagnose cytomegalovirus status with high specificity and sensitivity in both the original cohort and the validation cohort. Presence/absence analyses assumed roughly uniform sequencing depth across donors, an assumption that may not hold. Because HLA typing was missing for some donors at each locus, association tests included only the typed subset. Most TCR sequences were observed very rarely across donors, whereas some public TCRs were present in many individuals. In vitro tests confirmed that three of the cytomegalovirus-associated TCR beta chains recognize cytomegalovirus antigens. According to the authors, the approach could potentially be generalized to other disease states and immunological phenotypes. In a later analysis, several top co-occurrence clusters were reported to appear linked to parvovirus B19, influenza, CMV and Epstein-Barr virus. When HLA alleles, especially DR and DQ, strongly co-occurred, attributing TCR associations to individual alleles was difficult. In an earlier analysis of a few hundred of the donors, most TCR beta V segments were observed in productive rearrangements about 90% or about 30% of the time, broadly matching IMGT annotations. At a false discovery rate of 0.05, a later analysis linked 15,000 to 20,000 TCR beta sequences to specific HLA alleles. Because the 87-base-pair reads could not distinguish some IMGT-functional V segments, including TRBV6-2 and TRBV6-3, those segments were excluded. A further reported finding was that TCR beta sequences accurately predicted the HLA-A and HLA-B alleles for most subjects in the first cohort.

The cohort was made up of 666 healthy bone marrow donors. At the time of sampling, every cohort member was nominally healthy, though immune exposures that went unrecorded were likely present. The donor was CMV seropositive and was included in the group of around 300 seropositive cohort members. Every donor gave a peripheral blood sample, and the peripheral blood mononuclear cells from that sample were used for TCR beta sequencing. The Qiagen DNeasy Blood Extraction Kit was used to extract genomic DNA from the blood cell samples. Trimming accounts for 0 bases at V and 5 bases at J, while the number of junction bases matched to no gene is 14. According to the germline V gene, CDR1 reads MNHNS and CDR2 reads SASEGT. The CDR3 starts with the cysteine, ends with the phenylalanine, and has 18 residues. Only the CDR3 region is kept as DNA, spanning 54 bases read in frame from base 1. Library method: the immunoSEQ multiplex PCR assay. For the multiplex PCR, a mixture combining 60 forward primers for TCR Vbeta segments and 13 reverse primers for TCR Jbeta segments was used. The CDR3 region of rearranged TCR beta genes was amplified from genomic DNA by a multiplex PCR assay. On the Illumina HiSeq System, the amplified TCR beta libraries were sequenced as 87-base-pair reads. Concerning the study's data processing: Across the roughly 640 repertoires, a later analysis counted about 81 million unique TCR beta chains, 9.5 million to 12 million of which were shared by at least two donors. To remove PCR and sequencing errors, raw reads were error-corrected and collapsed into unique sequences using a nearest-neighbor algorithm that merged closely related sequences. Alignment of CDR3 sequences to IMGT reference sequences was used to assign V, D and J gene segments. Each retained sequence needed at least a six-nucleotide match to both a V gene segment and a J gene segment. Rearrangements were called productive when the CDR3 lacked stop codons and stayed in frame with V and J; all others were non-productive. Following IMGT convention, CDR3 was defined as the stretch from the second conserved V-encoded cysteine up to the conserved J-encoded phenylalanine. In an earlier analysis of around 570 of the donors, sequences lacking an unambiguous match to a single V gene segment were excluded. An earlier analysis of a few hundred of the donors called V segments functional above 56.7% productive rearrangements and segregating when the between-donor standard deviation exceeded 5%. A statistical classification framework was built for diagnosing cytomegalovirus status from the catalog of TCR beta chain sequences. In a later analysis, V and J genes were assigned by comparing TCR nucleotide sequences against IMGT/GENE-DB human TR gene sequences. A later analysis assigned CDR3 sequences and most-parsimonious VDJ recombination scenarios with the TCRdist pipeline. In a later analysis, each TCR beta chain was defined by its CDR3 amino acid sequence together with its V-gene family, and reads lacking a unique V-gene family were excluded. To address suspected cross-contamination and a sequencing artifact, a later analysis removed around 600 highly shared, low-generation-probability nucleotide sequences. For each public chain, a later analysis derived a clonal expansion index from normalized ranks of inferred template counts within each repertoire. In a later analysis, generation probabilities were computed using a VDJ recombination model fitted to out-of-frame rearrangements, and the results were checked against IGoR. In a later analysis, TCR-TCR, TCR-HLA and TCR-CMV co-occurrence was scored with hypergeometric tests, and a repertoire-size bias correction was applied to TCR pairs. A later analysis estimated false discovery rates by permuting HLA or CMV assignments 20 times. In a later analysis, co-occurring TCRs were grouped with DBSCAN, and TCRdist sequence similarity was added when clustering was performed within HLA-allele-positive subsets. Co-occurrence clustering excluded repertoires with fewer than 30,000 or more than 120,000 public chains, plus five with anomalous nucleotide sharing. TCRdb carries this immuneACCESS record with in-frame sequences only. Its versions omit some clonotypes, under half of them owing to an unresolved V gene in the studies checked, with the rest unexplained. The DNA was the basis for D and trimming; V, J and clone size are from that table. This sample has 150,000 to 200,000 clones in its table, and approximately 82% of those were observed once. The ten largest clones represent roughly 8% of the sample.

The V and J segments used are TRBV6-1 and TRBJ2-7, with 9 junctional bases fitting TRBD1. The sequenced sample was PBMCs. The sequence derives from a woman aged 40-49 years in good health and CMV-seropositive. The DNA sequence is TGTGCCAGCAGTGAAGCCGCGACCGGGACAGGGCGTGCCCACGAGCAGTACTTC. Translated, this gives CASSEAATGTGRAHEQYF.